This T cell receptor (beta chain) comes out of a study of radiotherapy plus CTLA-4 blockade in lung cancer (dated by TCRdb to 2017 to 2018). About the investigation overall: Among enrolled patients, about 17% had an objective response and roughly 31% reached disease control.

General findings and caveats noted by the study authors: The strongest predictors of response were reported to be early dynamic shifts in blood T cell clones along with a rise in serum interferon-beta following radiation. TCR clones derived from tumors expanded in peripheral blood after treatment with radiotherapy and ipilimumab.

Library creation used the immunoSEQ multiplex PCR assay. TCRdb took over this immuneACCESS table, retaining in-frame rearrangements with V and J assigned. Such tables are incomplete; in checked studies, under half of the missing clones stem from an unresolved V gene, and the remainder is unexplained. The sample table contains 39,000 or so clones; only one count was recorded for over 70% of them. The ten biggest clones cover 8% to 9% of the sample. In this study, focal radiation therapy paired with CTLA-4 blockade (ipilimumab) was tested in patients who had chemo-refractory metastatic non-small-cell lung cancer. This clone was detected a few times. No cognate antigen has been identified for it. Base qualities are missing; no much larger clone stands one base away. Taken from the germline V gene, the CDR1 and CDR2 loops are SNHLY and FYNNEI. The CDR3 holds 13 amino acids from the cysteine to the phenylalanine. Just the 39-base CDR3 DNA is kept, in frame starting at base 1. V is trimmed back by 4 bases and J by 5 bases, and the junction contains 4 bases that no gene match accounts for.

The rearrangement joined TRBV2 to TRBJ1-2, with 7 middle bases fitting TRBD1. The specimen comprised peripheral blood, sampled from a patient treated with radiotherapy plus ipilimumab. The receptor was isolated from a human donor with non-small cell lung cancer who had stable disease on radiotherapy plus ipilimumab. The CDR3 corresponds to CASSVDREYGYTF. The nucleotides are TGTGCCAGCAGTGTCGACAGGGAGTATGGCTACACCTTC.